Detailed here is one T cell receptor beta chain. This entry is derived from a study of blood T cell repertoires in COVID-19. The protocol was immunoSEQ multiplex PCR, while the TCRdb copy is restricted to in-frame clones and leaves out a portion. The sample includes 85,000 to 90,000 clones, 80% to 90% seen only once; the top ten take roughly 5.4%. There are 12 residues in the CDR3. The V gene's germline CDR1 is MDHEN and CDR2 SYDVKM. The ends were cut back, 3 bases at V and 5 bases at J, with 6 bases in the middle. This clonotype was obtained from a woman older than 75 with active COVID-19. The specimen sequenced was peripheral blood. The chain couples TRBV28 to TRBJ2-3; D remains ambiguous. The chain's CDR3 is CASSFLRDTQYF. The CDR3 DNA sequence: TGTGCCAGCAGTTTCTTGAGAGATACGCAGTATTTT.